This T cell receptor beta chain was documented in a study of regulatory T cells in long-lasting Graves disease (dated by TCRdb to the early 2020s). At the level of the whole study: To count as having persistent Graves' disease, a patient had to have received antithyroid drug treatment for over 5 years with TSH receptor autoantibodies remaining persistently positive. This study used TCR sequencing and RNA sequencing of peripheral blood to compare persistent Graves' disease patients against newly diagnosed Graves' disease patients. The study took place in China and was registered as a clinical trial. A total of around 35 samples were covered by TCR sequencing, comprising approximately 13 persistent and roughly 20 newly diagnosed Graves' disease patients. On average, persistent Graves' disease patients in the clinical cohort had been on antithyroid drugs for around ten years. Findings and caveats that apply to the study as a whole: Peripheral blood alone was examined, since thyroid tissue, which constituted the primary lesion, could not be accessed. A larger number of public clonotypes was shared among persistent patients (around 2,700) than among newly diagnosed patients (approximately 1,000). Only the TCR beta chain was sequenced and analyzed. As a limitation, the authors acknowledged that the small sample size may reduce accuracy. Lower TCR Shannon entropy and fewer highly expanded clones were observed in persistent Graves' disease patients than in newly diagnosed patients, which suggested clonal expansion. Preferential use of TRBV28, TRBJ1-2 and TRBJ2-5 was observed in persistent disease, whereas TRBV20-1 and TRBJ2-1 were favored in newly diagnosed disease.

Library preparation used multiplex PCR. Sequencing used an Illumina HiSeq 4000. CDR3 regions were amplified by Arm-PCR with iRepertoire HTBI primers to construct TCR beta libraries. PCR products were gel purified before sequencing. The original pipeline was this. Gene usage analysis of CDR3 amino acid clonotypes used the 50 to 70 TRBV and more than 13 TRBJ segments found across samples. Filtered high-quality paired reads were merged into contigs using COPE and FqMerger. Contigs were aligned with BLAST to IMGT TRBV, TRBD and TRBJ reference genes, and CDR3 was defined per IMGT. Any clonotype with a frequency above 0.1% was classified as a highly expanded clone. Shannon entropy was used to measure repertoire diversity, and the Gini coefficient was used to measure V-J evenness. A clonotype found in more than one individual was treated as public. TCRdb took the public reads, trimmed them with fastp at Q25, ran MiXCR for clone calling and kept in-frame beta chains. One record per CDR3 amino acid sequence lists the most common genes and DNA. TCRdb assigned the V and J calls; the authors' analysis was not used. Present in this sample are fewer than 600,000 distinct CDR3 sequences, about 22% of which were seen just once. Around 14% of the sample comes from the top ten.

V lost 0 bases and J lost 8 bases; the stretch between them is 7 bases long. The CDR3 runs 12 amino acids, cysteine and phenylalanine included. The only DNA kept is the CDR3, 36 bases in frame from the first base. This clonotype showed up many times. Which antigen it targets is not known. No base quality values were provided; no much bigger clone lies one nucleotide off. Explained via the paper, the time point label denotes: persistent/refractory GD, antithyroid drugs over 5 years with positive TRAb. RNA was extracted from PBMCs in TRIzol for both TCR sequencing and RNA sequencing. The diagnosis of Graves' disease was made according to American Thyroid Association guidelines. Recruitment of patients was carried out at an endocrinology department in Xi'an, China. From each patient, about 9.7 milliliters of peripheral blood was collected into an EDTA anticoagulant tube. PBMCs were isolated by Ficoll Paque Plus density gradient separation without further T cell sorting. An Agilent 2100 Bioanalyzer and agarose gel were used to check RNA quality, while a NanoDrop 2000 measured RNA concentration.

The TCR originated in a female donor with Graves disease. Here the sequenced sample was peripheral blood mononuclear cells (PBMCs), taken when the disease was refractory, from a patient treated with antithyroid drugs. The chain uses TRBV12-3 or TRBV12-4 and TRBJ1-2; the D gene assignment is ambiguous. The DNA sequence is given as TGTGCCAGCAGTTTAGCGGTCCGCGGCTACACCTTC. Translated, it gives CASSLAVRGYTF.